These T cell receptor beta chains were read from a single sample in a study of technical replicates of blood from a few donors. This table comes from immunoSEQ multiplex PCR, and its TCRdb copy is limited to in-frame clones, with some not included. Of 68,000 or so clones in the sample, about 97% were seen once. What was sequenced was T cells isolated from PBMCs. The receptors here all came from a human donor in good health. The conserved cysteine and the conserved F or W are not part of the CDR3 here. Fields, in order: V gene, J gene, CDR3 protein.

>TRBV20-1|TRBJ2-7
SASDRYEQY
>TRBV27|TRBJ2-5
ASSLGRGETQY
>TRBV28|TRBJ1-2
ASSSHTTGAREGGYT
>TRBV7-9|TRBJ2-7
ASSLVEREGLQEQY
>TRBV11-2|TRBJ2-1
ASSPRVAGVNEQF
>TRBV6-6|TRBJ1-5
ASSYSTGWGNQPQH
>TRBV9|TRBJ2-7
ASSPPGHYEQY
>TRBV5-1|TRBJ2-3
ASSSGQGSDTQY
>TRBV30|TRBJ1-1
AWSTGGQSTEAF
>TRBV29-1|TRBJ1-4
SGGQGAGTNEKLF
>TRBV5-1|TRBJ2-4
ASSLGRGDIQY
>TRBV7-9|TRBJ2-2
ASTPSIIGNTGELF
>TRBV18|TRBJ2-7
ASSQELGQGSYEQY
>TRBV6-6|TRBJ2-2
ASSPVGGTGELF
>TRBV27|TRBJ2-7
ASSFGTAIYEQY